Described below is a single T cell receptor (beta chain) sequence and its context. The antigen is undetermined. This entry comes from a study of cytomegalovirus exposure and HLA in healthy donors. V lost 6 bases and J 4 bases, leaving 12 bases between the germline ends. The CDR3 loop spans 13 amino acids. Germline-derived CDR1 and CDR2 are MNHEY and SMNVEV (reference sequence). Primers: 60 Vbeta forward and 13 Jbeta reverse. Some clones are missing from TCRdb's copy, which holds only in-frame ones; the method was immunoSEQ multiplex PCR. The sample shows around 90,000 clones, around nine tenths of them seen only once. General study results and limits: In a later analysis, donors in an Asian-associated ancestry cluster reportedly had fewer N-insertions in productive TCRs than the cohort mean.

As for the donors, each was a healthy bone marrow donor. The TCR was taken from a man aged 25 to 45 in good health and CMV-seropositive. The rearrangement uses TRBV27 and TRBJ2-5, with a weak D call TRBD1 (7 bases). Sequences were obtained from PBMCs. Written as DNA, the CDR3 is TGTGCCAGCAGCAGGGGGGTCTTAGAGACCCAGTACTTC. Amino acids: CASSRGVLETQYF.